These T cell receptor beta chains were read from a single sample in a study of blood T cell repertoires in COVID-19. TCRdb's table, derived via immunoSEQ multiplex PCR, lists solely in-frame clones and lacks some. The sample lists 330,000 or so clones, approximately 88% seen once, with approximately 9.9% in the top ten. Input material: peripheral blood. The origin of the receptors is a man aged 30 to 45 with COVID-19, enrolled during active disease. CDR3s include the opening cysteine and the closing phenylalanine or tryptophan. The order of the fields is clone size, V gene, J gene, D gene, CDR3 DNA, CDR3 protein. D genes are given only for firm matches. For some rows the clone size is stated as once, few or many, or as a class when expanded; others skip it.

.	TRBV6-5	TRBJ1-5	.	TGTGCCAGCAGTTACACGAGGGATCAGCCCCAGCATTTT	CASSYTRDQPQHF
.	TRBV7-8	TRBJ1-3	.	TGTGCCAGCCGTGCCCCGAGCTCTGGAAACACCATATATTTT	CASRAPSSGNTIYF
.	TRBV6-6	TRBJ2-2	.	TGTGCCAGTTCGGACACGAACACCGGGGAGCTGTTTTTT	CASSDTNTGELFF
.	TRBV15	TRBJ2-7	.	TGTGCCACCAGCTTAGACTCTCTCGAGCAGTACTTC	CATSLDSLEQYF
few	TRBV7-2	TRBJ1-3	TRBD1	TGTGCCAGCAGCTTAGTGGACAGGGGAAACACCATATATTTT	CASSLVDRGNTIYF
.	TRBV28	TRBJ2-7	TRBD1	TGTGCCAGCAGTTCCCCAGGGACAGGGACCTACGAGCAGTACTTC	CASSSPGTGTYEQYF
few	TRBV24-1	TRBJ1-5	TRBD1	TGTGCCACCAGTACATCGGGGTTAGGACAGGGCTATCAGCCCCAGCATTTT	CATSTSGLGQGYQPQHF
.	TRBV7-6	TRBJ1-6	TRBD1	TGTGCCAGCAGCTCCGGACAGGGGATCAATTCACCCCTCCACTTT	CASSSGQGINSPLHF
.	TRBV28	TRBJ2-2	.	TGTGCCAGCAGTTTACCGGGTAGTGTGAGGACCGGGGAGCTGTTTTTT	CASSLPGSVRTGELFF
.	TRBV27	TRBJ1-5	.	TGTGCCAGCAGTCCTCCGGGACACCGTTATCAGCCCCAGCATTTT	CASSPPGHRYQPQHF
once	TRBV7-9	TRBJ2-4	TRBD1	TGTGCCAGCAGCTTAGATGGCAGGGGGCGCCAAAACATTCAGTACTTC	CASSLDGRGRQNIQYF
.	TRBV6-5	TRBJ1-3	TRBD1	TGTGCCAGCAGTTTAACAGGGGGAGGTGGAAACACCATATATTTT	CASSLTGGGGNTIYF
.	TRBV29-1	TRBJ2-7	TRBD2	TGCAGCGCAAGAATAGCGGGGAGCTCCTACGAGCAGTACTTC	CSARIAGSSYEQYF
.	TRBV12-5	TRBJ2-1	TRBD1	TGTGCTAGTGGTTTTAGGTCGGTTCTGTGGGACAGAGACCCCGGTGAGCAGTTCTTC	CASGFRSVLWDRDPGEQFF
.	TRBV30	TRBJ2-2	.	TGTGCCTGGAGTGTAATGGCGCCGGGGAACACCGGGGAGCTGTTTTTT	CAWSVMAPGNTGELFF
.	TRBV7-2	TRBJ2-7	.	TGTGCCAGCAGCCCCCTGGCCCCCTACGAGCAGTACTTC	CASSPLAPYEQYF
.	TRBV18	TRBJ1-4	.	TGTGCCAGCTCACCACTCAGGCAGGGCTGGGGAGGTGAAAAACTGTTTTTT	CASSPLRQGWGGEKLFF
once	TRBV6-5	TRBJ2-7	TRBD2	TGTGCCAGCAGTTACGGGGGACTAAAGACCTACGAGCAGTACTTC	CASSYGGLKTYEQYF